This T cell receptor beta chain was captured in a study of cytotoxic CD8 clonotypes in ibrutinib-treated CLL. Overall study: Within the patient group, under 12 were relapsed/refractory and some 14 treatment-naive, and around 17 were IGHV unmutated. Response sampling came at median approximately a year of treatment, ranging 6 to 36 months. Samples had a mean of around 260,000 productive templates and 85,000 to 100,000 productive rearrangements.

Sequencing used immunoSEQ multiplex PCR; TCRdb keeps in-frame clones, though not all of them. Of 250,000 to 350,000 clones listed, about 72% were seen once; the top ten hold around 5.3%. Cryopreserved PBMCs yielded approximately 2 micrograms of genomic DNA for TCR beta libraries. This CDR3 comprises 16 residues. Germline CDR1 is SGHVS and CDR2 is FNYEAQ. After removal of 3 bases from V and 7 bases from J, the junction contained 9 bases not matched to a gene. The chain combines TRBV7-6 with TRBJ2-7, with 13 bases matching TRBD2. The sample here was PBMCs, taken at disease progression, from a patient treated with ibrutinib. The receptor's source is a human donor with chronic lymphocytic leukemia. The CDR3 bases are TGTGCCAGCAGCTTGAAGACTAGCGGGAGGTCCCAGGAGCAGTACTTC. It is translated as CASSLKTSGRSQEQYF.